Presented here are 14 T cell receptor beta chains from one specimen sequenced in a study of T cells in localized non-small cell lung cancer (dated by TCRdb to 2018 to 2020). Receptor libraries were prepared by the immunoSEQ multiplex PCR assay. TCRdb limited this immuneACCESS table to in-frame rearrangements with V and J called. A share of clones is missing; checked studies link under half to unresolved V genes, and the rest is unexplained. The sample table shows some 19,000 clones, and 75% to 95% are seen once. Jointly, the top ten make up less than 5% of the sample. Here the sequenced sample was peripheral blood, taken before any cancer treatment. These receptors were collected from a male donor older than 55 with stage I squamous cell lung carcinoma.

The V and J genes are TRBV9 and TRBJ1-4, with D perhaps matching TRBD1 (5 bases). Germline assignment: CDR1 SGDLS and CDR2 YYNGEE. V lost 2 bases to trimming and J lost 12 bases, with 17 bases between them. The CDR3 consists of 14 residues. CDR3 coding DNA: TGTGCCAGCAGCGTTGGAACGGCGGGGGAGGAACTGTTTTTT. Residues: CASSVGTAGEELFF.

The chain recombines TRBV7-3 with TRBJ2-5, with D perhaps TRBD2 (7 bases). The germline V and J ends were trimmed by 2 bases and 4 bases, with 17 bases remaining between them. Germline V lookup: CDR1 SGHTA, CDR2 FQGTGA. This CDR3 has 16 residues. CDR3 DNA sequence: TGTGCCAGCAGCTTAGGGGCGGGGGCAGCGGGAGAGACCCAGTACTTC. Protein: CASSLGAGAAGETQYF.

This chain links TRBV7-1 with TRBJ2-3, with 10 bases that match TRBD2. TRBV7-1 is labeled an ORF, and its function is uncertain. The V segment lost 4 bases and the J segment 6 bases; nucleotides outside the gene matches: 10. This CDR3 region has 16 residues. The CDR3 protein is CASSFSSGRDNDTQYF. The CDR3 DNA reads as TGTGCCAGCAGCTTTAGCAGCGGGAGGGATAACGATACGCAGTATTTT.

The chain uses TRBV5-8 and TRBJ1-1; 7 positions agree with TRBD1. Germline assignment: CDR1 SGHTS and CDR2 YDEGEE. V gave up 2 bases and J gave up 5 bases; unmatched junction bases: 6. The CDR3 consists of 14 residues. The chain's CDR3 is CASSLRGLKTEAFF. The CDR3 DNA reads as TGTGCCAGCAGCTTAAGGGGGCTTAAAACTGAAGCTTTCTTT.

The DNA for the CDR3 is TGTGCCAGCAGCTTATGGCTAGCGCAACGGGATGAGCAGTTCTTC. Residues: CASSLWLAQRDEQFF. J is TRBJ2-1 and V is TRBV7-2; TRBD2 might be the D (6 bases). In germline, CDR1 is SGHTA, CDR2 FQGNSA. The CDR3 has 15 residues. Trimming took 2 bases from V and 8 from J, leaving 16 bases between them.

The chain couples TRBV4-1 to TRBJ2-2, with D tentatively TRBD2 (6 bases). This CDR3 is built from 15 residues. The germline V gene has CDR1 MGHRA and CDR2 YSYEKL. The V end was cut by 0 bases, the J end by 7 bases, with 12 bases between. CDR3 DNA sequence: TGCGCCAGCAGCCAAGAAACTAGCTGGGACGGGGAGCTGTTTTTT. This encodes CASSQETSWDGELFF.

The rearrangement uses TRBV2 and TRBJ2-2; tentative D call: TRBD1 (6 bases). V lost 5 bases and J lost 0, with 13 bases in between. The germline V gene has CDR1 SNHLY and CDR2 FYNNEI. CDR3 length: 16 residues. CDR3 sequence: CASSITGLANTGELFF. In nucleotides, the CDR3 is TGTGCCAGCAGTATTACAGGGCTAGCGAACACCGGGGAGCTGTTTTTT. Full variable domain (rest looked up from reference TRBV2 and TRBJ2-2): EPEVTQTPSHQVTQMGQEVILRCVPISNHLYFYWYRQILGQKVEFLVSFYNNEISEKSEIFDDQFSVERPDGSNFTLKIRSTKLEDSAMYFCASSITGLANTGELFFGEGSRLTVL.

The CDR3 protein is CASSVDGGLYYEQYF. In DNA, the CDR3 is TGTGCCAGCAGCGTAGATGGCGGCTTGTACTACGAGCAGTACTTC. The chain combines TRBV9 with TRBJ2-7; D call uncertain. This CDR3 comprises 15 residues. Trimming removed 0 bases from V and 3 bases from J, with 13 bases in between. CDR1 is SGDLS and CDR2 is YYNGEE in the germline V gene.

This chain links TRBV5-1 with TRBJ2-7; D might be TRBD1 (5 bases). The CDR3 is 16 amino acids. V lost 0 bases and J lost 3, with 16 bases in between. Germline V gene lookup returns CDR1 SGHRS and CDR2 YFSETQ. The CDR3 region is CASSLDYGQSFYEQYF. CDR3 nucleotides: TGCGCCAGCAGCTTGGATTACGGACAATCCTTCTACGAGCAGTACTTC.

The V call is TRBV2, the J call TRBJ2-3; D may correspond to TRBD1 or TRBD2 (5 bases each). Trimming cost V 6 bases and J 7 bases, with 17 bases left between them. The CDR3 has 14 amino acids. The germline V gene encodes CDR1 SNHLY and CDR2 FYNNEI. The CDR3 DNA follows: TGTGCCAGCAGGGTCAGTGAGGGGATTAATACGCAGTATTTT. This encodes CASRVSEGINTQYF.

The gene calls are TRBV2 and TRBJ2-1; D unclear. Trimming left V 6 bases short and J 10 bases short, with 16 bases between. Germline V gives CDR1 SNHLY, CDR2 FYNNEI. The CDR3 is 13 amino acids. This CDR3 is CASRQDLPREQFF. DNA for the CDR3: TGTGCCAGCAGGCAGGACCTCCCTCGGGAGCAGTTCTTC.

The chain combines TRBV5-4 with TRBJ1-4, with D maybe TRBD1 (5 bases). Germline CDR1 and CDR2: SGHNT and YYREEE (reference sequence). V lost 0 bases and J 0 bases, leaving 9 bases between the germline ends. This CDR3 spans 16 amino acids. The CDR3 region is CASSLGQIATNEKLFF. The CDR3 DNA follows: TGTGCCAGCAGCTTGGGACAGATCGCAACTAATGAAAAACTGTTTTTT. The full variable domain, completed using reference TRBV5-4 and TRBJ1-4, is ETGVTQSPTHLIKTRGQQVTLRCSSQSGHNTVSWYQQALGQGPQFIFQYYREEENGRGNFPPRFSGLQFPNYSSELNVNALELDDSALYLCASSLGQIATNEKLFFGSGTQLSVL.

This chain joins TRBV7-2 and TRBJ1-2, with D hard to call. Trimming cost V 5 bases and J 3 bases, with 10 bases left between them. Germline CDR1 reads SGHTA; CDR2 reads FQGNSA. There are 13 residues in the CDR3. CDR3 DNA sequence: TGTGCCAGCAGCCTACAGAACGACTATGGCTACACCTTC. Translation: CASSLQNDYGYTF.

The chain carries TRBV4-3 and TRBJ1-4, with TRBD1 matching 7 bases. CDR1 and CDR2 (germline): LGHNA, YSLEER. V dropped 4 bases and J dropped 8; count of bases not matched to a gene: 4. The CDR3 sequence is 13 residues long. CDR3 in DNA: TGCGCCAGCAGCCCCCGGGACAGCGAAAAACTGTTTTTT. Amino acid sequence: CASSPRDSEKLFF.